The next 9 T cell receptor beta chains were all read from a single sample in a study of OX40 agonist ivuxolimab in advanced cancers. Method: immunoSEQ multiplex PCR; TCRdb's copy keeps in-frame clones and lacks some. This table has around 20,000 clones, roughly four fifths appearing once. The input for sequencing was CD4+ or CD8+ T cells sorted from blood, taken in a trial of the OX40 agonist ivuxolimab. The receptors here all came from an adult with an advanced solid tumor such as melanoma, head and neck, liver or kidney cancer.

As DNA, the CDR3 is TGTGCCAGCGCCCCCTCTCATGGACAGAAGCATCAGCCCCAGCATTTT. Protein sequence: CASAPSHGQKHQPQHF. The chain employs TRBV27 and TRBJ1-5; D is perhaps TRBD1 (6 bases). The CDR3 has 16 amino acids. The ends were cut back, 8 bases at V and 5 bases at J, with 22 bases in the middle. Germline values: CDR1 MNHEY, CDR2 SMNVEV (reference sequence).

This sequence joins TRBV6-5 and TRBJ2-7; 7 nucleotides agree with TRBD1. This CDR3 is 13 amino acids long. CDR1 MNHEY and CDR2 SVGAGI come from the germline V gene. The V segment lost 6 bases and the J segment 2 bases; nucleotides outside the gene matches: 4. The CDR3 is CASRSQGTYEQYF. The CDR3 DNA sequence: TGTGCCAGCAGGTCACAGGGGACCTACGAGCAGTACTTC.

J is TRBJ2-5 and V is TRBV7-3; weak D call: TRBD1 (5 bases). V lost 4 bases to trimming and J lost 5 bases, with 11 bases between them. CDR1 and CDR2 (germline): SGHTA, FQGTGA. The CDR3 length is 13 residues. Here the CDR3 reads CASSSGFGETQYF. As DNA, the CDR3 is TGTGCCAGCAGCTCAGGGTTCGGGGAGACCCAGTACTTC.

The genes are TRBV6-5 and TRBJ1-2; 8 positions match TRBD1. This CDR3 is 14 amino acids long. CDR1 is MNHEY and CDR2 is SVGAGI in the germline V gene. V lost 5 bases and J lost 5; bases outside the gene matches: 7. The DNA of the CDR3 is TGTGCCAGCAGTAGTGGACAGGGTGTTTATGGCTACACCTTC. Its protein is CASSSGQGVYGYTF.

V gene TRBV10-1 combines with J gene TRBJ2-5; 7 bases align to TRBD1. The closer fit of TRBJ2-7 to the DNA end suggests the J call may be wrong. Germline V lookup: CDR1 WNHNN, CDR2 SYGVQD (reference sequence). CDR3 length equals 14 residues. CDR3 residues: CASSRDRRPYEQYF. The CDR3 nucleotides are TGCGCCAGCAGTAGGGACAGAAGACCCTACGAGCAGTACTTC.

This clone appeared a single time. The chain is built from TRBV5-5 and TRBJ2-6; no firm D call. Germline assignment: CDR1 SGHKS and CDR2 YYEKEE (reference sequence). CDR3 length: 16 amino acids. Trimming removed 5 bases at V and 0 bases at J, with 12 bases between. CDR3: CASRNLPLSGANVLTF. The CDR3 DNA is TGTGCCAGCAGGAATCTCCCCCTCTCTGGGGCCAACGTCCTGACTTTC.

The CDR3 region is CASSQSTTFNTGELFF. The CDR3 region has the DNA TGCGCCAGCAGCCAGTCCACCACCTTCAACACCGGGGAGCTGTTTTTT. V and J are TRBV4-3 and TRBJ2-2, with D hard to call. Germline V gene lookup returns CDR1 LGHNA and CDR2 YSLEER. V shed 3 bases and J shed 2 bases, with 13 bases lying between them. The CDR3 sequence is 16 residues long.

The chain employs TRBV6-1 and TRBJ2-2, with D unclear. The CDR3 is 13 residues long. Trimming stripped 7 bases from V and 6 bases from J, with 12 bases between. Germline V lookup: CDR1 MNHNS, CDR2 SASEGT. The CDR3 DNA sequence: TGTGCCAGCAACTTCCTTGCATCCGGGGAGCTGTTTTTT. This encodes CASNFLASGELFF.

V gene TRBV29-1 combines with J gene TRBJ2-2, with TRBD1 matching over 7 bases. Germline assignment: CDR1 SQVTM and CDR2 ANQGSEA. This CDR3 is built from 13 residues. V gave up 5 bases and J gave up 7 bases; unmatched junction bases: 7. CDR3 loop: CSVTKTGNGELFF. CDR3 nucleotide sequence: TGCAGCGTTACTAAGACAGGGAACGGGGAGCTGTTTTTT.